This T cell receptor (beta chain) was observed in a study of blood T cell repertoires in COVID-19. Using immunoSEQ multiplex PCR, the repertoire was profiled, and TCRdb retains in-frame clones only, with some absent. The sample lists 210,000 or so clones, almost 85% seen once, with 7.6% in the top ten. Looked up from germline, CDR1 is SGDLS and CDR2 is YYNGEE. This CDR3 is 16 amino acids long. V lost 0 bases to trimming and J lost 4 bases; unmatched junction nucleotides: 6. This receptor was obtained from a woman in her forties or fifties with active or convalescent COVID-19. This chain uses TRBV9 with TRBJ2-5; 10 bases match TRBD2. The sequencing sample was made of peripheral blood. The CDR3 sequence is CASSVGGRTSGETQYF. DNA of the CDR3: TGTGCCAGCAGCGTAGGAGGTAGGACTAGCGGAGAGACCCAGTACTTC.